These 13 T cell receptor beta chains share one sample of origin, sequenced in a study of identical twins. Each CDR3 protein gets one entry after TCRdb re-called the 5' RACE reads with MiXCR. The table shows about 690,000 distinct CDR3 sequences, with 6% to 6.5% occurring only once. The sequencing sample was made of naive T cells sorted from blood. Source of these receptors: a man between 18 and 29 years old in good health.

This clonotype was observed at least ten times. V gene TRBV29-1 combines with J gene TRBJ2-5; maybe TRBD2 (5 bases). The CDR3 is 13 amino acids. The V gene's germline CDR1 is SQVTM and CDR2 ANQGSEA. Between the trimmed V and J ends, which lost 5 bases and 5 bases, there was a span of 15 bases. The CDR3 DNA follows: TGCAGCGTTACCGGGAAACCGGGGGAGACCCAGTACTTC. Its translation: CSVTGKPGETQYF. The full variable domain, rest sourced from reference TRBV29-1 and TRBJ2-5, is SAVISQKPSRDICQRGTSLTIQCQVDSQVTMMFWYRQQPGQSLTLIATANQGSEATYESGFVIDKFPISRPNLTFSTLTVSNMSPEDSSIYLCSVTGKPGETQYFGPGTRLLVL.

The chain carries TRBV11-2 and TRBJ2-5; a possible D gene is TRBD2 (6 bases). V lost 2 bases to trimming and J lost 6 bases, with 22 bases between them. The CDR3 length is 17 residues. Germline V CDR1 and CDR2: SGHAT, FQNNGV. The DNA of the CDR3 is TGTGCCAGCAGCTTACCCCTTGGGGGATCAGGGAGGAAGACCCAGTACTTC. It yields the protein CASSLPLGGSGRKTQYF.

This clonotype was counted at least ten times. The chain links TRBV13 to TRBJ2-1; 7 bases align to TRBD2. Germline values: CDR1 PRHDT, CDR2 FYEKMQ (reference sequence). This CDR3 has 16 amino acids. The V segment lost 4 bases and the J segment 2 bases; nucleotides outside the gene matches: 8. The CDR3: CASSSIGGVAYNEQFF. The CDR3 coding sequence is TGTGCCAGCAGCTCAATTGGGGGGGTAGCCTACAATGAGCAGTTCTTC. Variable domain in full (rest from reference TRBV13 and TRBJ2-1): AAGVIQSPRHLIKEKRETATLKCYPIPRHDTVYWYQQGPGQDPQFLISFYEKMQSDKGSIPDRFSAQQFSDYHSELNMSSLELGDSALYFCASSSIGGVAYNEQFFGPGTRLTVL.

The chain recombines TRBV15 with TRBJ2-5; the match to TRBD1 covers 9 bases. Germline loops: CDR1 LNHNV, CDR2 YYDKDF (reference sequence). V lost 1 base to trimming and J lost 3 bases; unmatched junction nucleotides: 0. This CDR3 has 14 residues. For the CDR3, the DNA is TGTGCCACCAGCAGAGGGGACAGGGAAGAGACCCAGTACTTC. Its protein is CATSRGDREETQYF.

The genes are TRBV7-8 and TRBJ2-7; 10 positions match TRBD2. Germline trimming cut 6 bases from V and 4 bases from J; bases unmatched to any gene: 6. This CDR3 contains 14 residues. Germline V gene lookup returns CDR1 SGHVS and CDR2 FQNEAQ. Written as DNA, the CDR3 is TGTGCCAGCAGACTGGCACTAGCGGGATACGAGCAGTACTTC. Translating it yields CASRLALAGYEQYF.

The rearrangement links TRBV29-1 to TRBJ2-3, with 8 positions matching TRBD2. Germline loops: CDR1 SQVTM, CDR2 ANQGSEA. Trimming cost V 6 bases and J 8 bases; bases outside gene matches: 7. This CDR3 has 12 amino acids. The CDR3 DNA is TGCAGCGTGCGGGAGGCGGCGGGTACGCAGTATTTT. Translated: CSVREAAGTQYF.

This clonotype was picked up many times. The chain recombines TRBV24-1 with TRBJ2-3; D gene ambiguous. This CDR3 has 13 residues. Germline CDR1 is KGHDR and CDR2 is SFDVKD. Trimming took off 7 bases at V and 1 base at J, with 8 bases between the two ends. The CDR3 bases are TGTGCCACCAGACTACCTGGCACAGATACGCAGTATTTT. Translated, it gives CATRLPGTDTQYF.

This chain uses TRBV18 with TRBJ1-2; 7 bases fit TRBD1. The CDR3 is made up of 16 amino acids. V gave up 2 bases and J gave up 6 bases; unmatched junction bases: 12. The germline gives CDR1 KGHSH, CDR2 LQKENI. The CDR3 here is CASSPGVGGFGNGYTF. CDR3 nucleotides: TGTGCCAGCTCACCAGGAGTAGGGGGCTTCGGGAATGGCTACACCTTC. The variable domain in full, with the rest retrieved from reference TRBV18 and TRBJ1-2, is NAGVMQNPRHLVRRRGQEARLRCSPMKGHSHVYWYRQLPEEGLKFMVYLQKENIIDESGMPKERFSAEFPKEGPSILRIQQVVRGDSAAYFCASSPGVGGFGNGYTFGSGTRLTVV.

This clonotype has more than one count but fewer than ten. The chain joins TRBV28 to TRBJ2-7; D possibly corresponds to TRBD2 (6 bases). V was pared by 2 bases and J by 3 bases, with 14 bases between. CDR1 and CDR2 from the germline V gene are MDHEN and SYDVKM. The CDR3 contains 15 residues. In nucleotides, the CDR3 is TGTGCCAGCAGTTTAATAGGGCGGGAACTCTACGAGCAGTACTTC. Its protein is CASSLIGRELYEQYF.

In its sample, this clonotype was seen a few times. The rearrangement links TRBV5-6 to TRBJ2-4; the D is unclear. This CDR3 region has 15 residues. V was clipped by 3 bases and J by 0 bases, with 10 bases between them. Germline CDR1 SGHDT, CDR2 YYEEEE. The DNA of the CDR3 is TGTGCCAGCAGCTGGGTAGGCACAGCCAAAAACATTCAGTACTTC. Translation gives CASSWVGTAKNIQYF.

There are a few counts of this clonotype. The rearrangement uses TRBV7-2 and TRBJ1-1; 7 bases line up with TRBD1. Germline CDR1 reads SGHTA; CDR2 reads FQGNSA. V gave up 3 bases and J gave up 4 bases; unmatched junction bases: 8. The CDR3 is 15 amino acids. The CDR3 region has the DNA TGTGCCAGCAGCTTGGCCAACAGGGGCTTCACTGAAGCTTTCTTT. It codes for CASSLANRGFTEAFF.

The sample holds a few counts of this clonotype. The chain combines TRBV6-1 with TRBJ2-5; 8 nucleotides align to TRBD1. The CDR3 is 13 amino acids. In germline, CDR1 is MNHNS, CDR2 SASEGT. V lost 7 bases to trimming and J lost 4 bases; unmatched junction nucleotides: 5. The CDR3 DNA sequence: TGTGCCAGCATCAGGGGGCCGGGAGAGACCCAGTACTTC. Amino acids: CASIRGPGETQYF.

This clonotype has ten or more counts. The gene calls are TRBV20-1 and TRBJ2-3, with TRBD1 identical over 7 bases. V trimming: 5 bases; J trimming: 0 bases; junction bases outside the gene matches: 11. Germline assignment: CDR1 DFQATT and CDR2 SNEGSKA (reference sequence). The CDR3 loop spans 16 amino acids. In DNA form, the CDR3 reads TGCAGTGCTCCAAGACTCGGACAGGACAGCACAGATACGCAGTATTTT. As protein: CSAPRLGQDSTDTQYF.